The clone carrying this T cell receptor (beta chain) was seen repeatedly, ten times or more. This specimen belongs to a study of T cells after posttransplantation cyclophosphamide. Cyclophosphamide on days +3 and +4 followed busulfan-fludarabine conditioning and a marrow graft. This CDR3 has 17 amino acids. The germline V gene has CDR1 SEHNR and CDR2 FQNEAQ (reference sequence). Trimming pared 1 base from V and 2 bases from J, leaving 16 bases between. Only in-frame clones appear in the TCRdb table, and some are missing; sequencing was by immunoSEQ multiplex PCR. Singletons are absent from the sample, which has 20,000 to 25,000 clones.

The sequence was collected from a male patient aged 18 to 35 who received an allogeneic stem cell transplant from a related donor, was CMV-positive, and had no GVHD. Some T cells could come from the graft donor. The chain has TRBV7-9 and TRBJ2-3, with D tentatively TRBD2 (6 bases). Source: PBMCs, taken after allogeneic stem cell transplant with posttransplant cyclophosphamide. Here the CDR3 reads CASSLGSSEVFTDTQYF. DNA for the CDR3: TGTGCCAGCAGCTTAGGGTCTAGCGAGGTATTCACAGATACGCAGTATTTT.